The rows below give T cell receptor beta chains drawn from one sample of a study of T cells in Graves' hyperthyroidism and ophthalmopathy. TCRdb fed the multiplex PCR reads into MiXCR, producing one record per CDR3 protein. This sample has some 380,000 distinct CDR3 sequences, with about 13% found just once. Sequencing used blood. Receptors were obtained from a young man with Graves' hyperthyroidism that later progressed to Graves' ophthalmopathy. The CDR3 runs from the conserved cysteine through the conserved F or W. Each record gives: clone size, V gene, D gene, J gene, CDR3 protein, CDR3 DNA. A D gene is named only where the DNA matches it firmly. Clone sizes are given selectively: once, few, many, or a class where the clone is expanded.

few	TRBV7-9	NA	TRBJ2-2	CASSLTGPGELFF	TGTGCCAGCAGCTTGACAGGTCCCGGGGAGCTGTTTTTT
NA	TRBV20-1	NA	TRBJ2-7	CSARGAGSYEQYF	TGCAGTGCTAGAGGGGCAGGGTCCTACGAGCAGTACTTC
NA	TRBV4-1	NA	TRBJ1-1	CASSSRAGENTEAFF	TGCGCCAGCAGCTCCCGGGCAGGGGAGAACACTGAAGCTTTCTTT
NA	TRBV28	NA	TRBJ1-5	CASSLRWVGNQPQHF	TGCGCCAGCAGCCTAAGGTGGGTTGGCAATCAGCCCCAGCATTTT
once	TRBV18	TRBD1	TRBJ2-2	CASSTGEYTGELFF	TGTGCCAGCTCGACAGGGGAGTACACCGGGGAGCTGTTTTTT
few	TRBV10-3	TRBD1	TRBJ1-1	CAINPGQGVSEAFF	TGTGCCATCAACCCGGGACAGGGAGTTTCTGAAGCTTTCTTT
few	TRBV4-1	TRBD2	TRBJ2-1	CASSRGAGTNYNEQFF	TGCGCCAGCAGCCGAGGAGCCGGGACTAACTACAATGAGCAGTTCTTC
few	TRBV7-2	NA	TRBJ1-2	CASSLGGTPQHGYTF	TGTGCCAGCAGCTTGGGAGGGACACCTCAACATGGCTACACCTTC
many	TRBV28	NA	TRBJ2-7	CASTTPMDTNYEQYF	TGTGCCAGCACCACGCCCATGGACACCAACTACGAGCAGTACTTC
many	TRBV5-1	NA	TRBJ1-1	CASSLATANTEAFF	TGCGCCAGCAGCTTGGCTACAGCGAACACTGAAGCTTTCTTT
NA	TRBV15	NA	TRBJ1-5	CATSMVRGAQPQHF	TGTGCCACCAGCATGGTAAGGGGGGCTCAGCCCCAGCATTTT
many	TRBV27	NA	TRBJ2-2	CASSLKGTGELFF	TGTGCCAGCAGTTTAAAGGGAACCGGGGAGCTGTTTTTT
few	TRBV4-1	NA	TRBJ1-5	CASSLRTVGNQPQHF	TGCGCCAGCAGCCTTAGGACAGTTGGCAATCAGCCCCAGCATTTT
NA	TRBV19	TRBD2	TRBJ2-2	CASSASTGLAVTGELFF	TGTGCCAGTTCCGCTTCTACGGGACTAGCGGTTACCGGGGAGCTGTTTTTT
many	TRBV6-1	NA	TRBJ1-5	CASSEVGIGNQPQHF	TGTGCCAGCAGTGAAGTGGGGATTGGCAATCAGCCCCAGCATTTT
few	TRBV28	NA	TRBJ2-2	CASSASPSLTGELFF	TGTGCCAGCAGTGCCTCCCCGAGCCTCACCGGGGAGCTGTTTTTT
many	TRBV6-1	NA	TRBJ1-2	CASTTRGQFGGYTF	TGTGCCAGCACAACCAGAGGGCAGTTCGGTGGCTACACCTTC
many	TRBV12-3/TRBV12-4	NA	TRBJ1-4	CASSPSHTSHNEKLFF	TGTGCCAGCAGCCCGTCCCACACATCACATAATGAAAAACTGTTTTTT
NA	TRBV5-4	TRBD1	TRBJ1-3	CASSLGQGGNGNTIYF	TGTGCCAGCAGCTTGGGACAGGGTGGTAATGGAAACACCATATATTTT
NA	TRBV28	TRBD1	TRBJ2-3	CASSGSGTGDTDTQYF	TGTGCCAGCAGTGGATCCGGAACAGGGGACACAGATACGCAGTATTTT
few	TRBV20-1	TRBD2	TRBJ2-2	CSAILAGGAGELFF	TGCAGTGCTATCCTAGCGGGGGGGGCCGGGGAGCTGTTTTTT
many	TRBV15	TRBD1	TRBJ2-3	CATSRDPTGSADTQYF	TGTGCCACCAGCAGAGATCCGACAGGGAGTGCAGATACGCAGTATTTT
many	TRBV6-1	NA	TRBJ2-5	CASSPTRTKETQYF	TGTGCCAGCAGTCCGACCAGGACTAAAGAGACCCAGTACTTC
NA	TRBV5-1	NA	TRBJ2-3	CASSIPPSSTQYF	TGCGCCAGCAGCATACCCCCCTCGAGTACGCAGTATTTT
few	TRBV27	TRBD2	TRBJ2-7	CASSLWGGEQYF	TGTGCCAGCAGTTTATGGGGGGGAGAGCAGTACTTC
NA	TRBV6-1	TRBD1	TRBJ2-7	CASGNPGTGAYEQYF	TGTGCCAGCGGTAACCCCGGGACAGGCGCCTACGAGCAGTACTTC
many	TRBV5-1	NA	TRBJ1-5	CASSTEMVVGNDQPQHF	TGCGCCAGCAGCACGGAAATGGTTGTAGGGAACGATCAGCCCCAGCATTTT
NA	TRBV4-1	TRBD2	TRBJ2-3	CASSQVGLAADTQYF	TGCGCCAGCAGCCAAGTGGGACTAGCCGCAGATACGCAGTATTTT
many	TRBV10-3	TRBD1	TRBJ1-5	CAISESGGSNQPQHF	TGTGCCATCAGTGAGTCAGGGGGCAGCAATCAGCCCCAGCATTTT
few	TRBV12-3/TRBV12-4	TRBD1	TRBJ1-5	CASSKGTVRPQHF	TGTGCCAGCAGCAAGGGGACAGTTCGGCCCCAGCATTTT
many	TRBV28	TRBD1	TRBJ1-5	CASSFGTDSNQPQHF	TGTGCCAGCAGTTTTGGGACAGATAGCAATCAGCCCCAGCATTTT